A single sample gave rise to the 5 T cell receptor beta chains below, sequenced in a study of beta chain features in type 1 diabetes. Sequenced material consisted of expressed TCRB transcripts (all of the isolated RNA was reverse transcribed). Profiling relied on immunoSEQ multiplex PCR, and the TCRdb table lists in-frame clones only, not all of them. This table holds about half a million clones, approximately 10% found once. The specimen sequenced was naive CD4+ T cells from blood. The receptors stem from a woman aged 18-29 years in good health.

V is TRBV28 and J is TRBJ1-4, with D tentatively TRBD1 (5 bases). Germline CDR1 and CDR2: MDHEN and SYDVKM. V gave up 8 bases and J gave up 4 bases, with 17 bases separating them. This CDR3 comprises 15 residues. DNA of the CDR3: TGTGCCAGCGGGGCCCCTCGCGGGTTTAATGAAAAACTGTTTTTT. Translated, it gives CASGAPRGFNEKLFF. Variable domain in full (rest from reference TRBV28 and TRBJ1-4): DVKVTQSSRYLVKRTGEKVFLECVQDMDHENMFWYRQDPGLGLRLIYFSYDVKMKEKGDIPEGYSVSREKKERFSLILESASTNQTSMYLCASGAPRGFNEKLFFGSGTQLSVL.

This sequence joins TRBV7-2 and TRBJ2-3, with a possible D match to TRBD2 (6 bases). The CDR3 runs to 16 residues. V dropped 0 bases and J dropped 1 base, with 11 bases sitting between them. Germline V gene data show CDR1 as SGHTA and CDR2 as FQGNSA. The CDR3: CASSLAGGGGTDTQYF. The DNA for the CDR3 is TGTGCCAGCAGCTTAGCGGGCGGAGGGGGCACAGATACGCAGTATTTT.

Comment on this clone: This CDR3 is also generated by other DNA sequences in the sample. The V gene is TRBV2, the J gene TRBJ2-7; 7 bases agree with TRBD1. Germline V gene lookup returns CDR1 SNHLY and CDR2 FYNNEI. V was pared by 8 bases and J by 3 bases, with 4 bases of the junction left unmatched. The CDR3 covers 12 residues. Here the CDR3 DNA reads TGTGCCAGCCGGGACAGAGACTACGAGCAGTACGTC. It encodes CASRDRDYEQYV.

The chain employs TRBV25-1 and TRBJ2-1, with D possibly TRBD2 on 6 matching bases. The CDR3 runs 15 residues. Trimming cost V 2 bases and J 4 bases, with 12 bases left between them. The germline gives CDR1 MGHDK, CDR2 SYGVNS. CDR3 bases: TGTGCCAGCAGTGAAGGCGGGACCATTTACAATGAGCAGTTCTTC. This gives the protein CASSEGGTIYNEQFF.

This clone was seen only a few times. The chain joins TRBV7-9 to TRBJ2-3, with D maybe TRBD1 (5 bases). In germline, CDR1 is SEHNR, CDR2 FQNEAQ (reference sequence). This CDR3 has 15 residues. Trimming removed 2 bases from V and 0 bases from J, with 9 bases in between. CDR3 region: CASSLKRQSTDTQYF. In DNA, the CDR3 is TGTGCCAGCAGCTTAAAGAGACAGAGCACAGATACGCAGTATTTT.